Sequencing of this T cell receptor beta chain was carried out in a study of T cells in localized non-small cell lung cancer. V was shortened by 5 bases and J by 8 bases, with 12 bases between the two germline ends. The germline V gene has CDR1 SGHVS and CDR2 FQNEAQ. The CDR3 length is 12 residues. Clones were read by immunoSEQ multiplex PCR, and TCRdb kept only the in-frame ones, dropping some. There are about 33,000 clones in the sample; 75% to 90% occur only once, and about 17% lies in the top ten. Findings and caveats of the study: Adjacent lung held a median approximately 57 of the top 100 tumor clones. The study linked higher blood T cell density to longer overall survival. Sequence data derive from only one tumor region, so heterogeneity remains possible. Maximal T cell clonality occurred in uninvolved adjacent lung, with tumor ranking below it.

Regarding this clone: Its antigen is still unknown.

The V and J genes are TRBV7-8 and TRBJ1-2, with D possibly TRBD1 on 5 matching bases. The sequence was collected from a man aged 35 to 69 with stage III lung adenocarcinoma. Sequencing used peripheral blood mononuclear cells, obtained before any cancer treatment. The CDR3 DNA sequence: TGTGCCAGCAGCACTCACAGGATCGGCTACACCTTC. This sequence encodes CASSTHRIGYTF.